Described below is a single T cell receptor (beta chain) sequence and its context. What it binds is unknown. This sample is part of a study of glioma-infiltrating T cells. Study findings and constraints: Tissue and blood shared very few CDR3 sequences. Above-expected tissue-blood divergence occurred in all gliomas, most in low-grade ones.

TCR alpha and beta CDR3 regions were amplified from RNA using iRepertoire nested multiplex PCR. MiXCR was run by TCRdb on the multiplex PCR reads, yielding one entry per CDR3 protein. Among thousands of distinct CDR3 sequences, roughly 76% were seen once, and the ten largest hold approximately 27%. Sequences were obtained from glioma tissue, nonneoplastic brain tissue, or PBMCs (not recorded which). The receptor was isolated from a human donor with low-grade glioma or glioblastoma, undergoing nonglioma brain surgery, or in good health (not recorded which).

CDR3 in amino acids: CASEALGMPEQFF. The DNA for the CDR3 is TGTGCCAGCGAGGCACTGGGAATGCCCGAGCAGTTCTTC. The chain couples TRBV6-1 to TRBJ2-1; D gene unclear. Trimming stripped 8 bases from V and 10 bases from J, with 18 bases between. Germline values: CDR1 MNHNS, CDR2 SASEGT. The CDR3 consists of 13 residues.